These 19 T cell receptor beta chains were sequenced from one sample in a study of human T cells and chemical hapten exposure. Time point meaning: patch test 3, about 24 weeks after DPC sensitization. Sample treatment: therapeutic diphenylcyclopropenone sensitization with weekly scalp DPC. Via MiXCR, TCRdb re-called the RACE reads, giving one row per CDR3 protein. The data show around 27,000 distinct CDR3 sequences, 5.5% to 6.5% seen once. This sample comprised whole blood, obtained in connection with sensitization to the hapten diphenylcyclopropenone (DPC). The receptors were sampled from a man aged 30 to 39 with alopecia areata. Some clones in this sample may be carry-over from other donors' samples.

There are many counts of this clonotype. The chain couples TRBV7-2 to TRBJ1-3; D not certain. Germline V gives CDR1 SGHTA, CDR2 FQGNSA. CDR3 length: 13 amino acids. V gave up 1 base and J gave up 6 bases, with 7 bases separating them. The CDR3 bases are TGTGCCAGCAGCTTAGGAAGGGTAAACACCATATATTTT. This translates into CASSLGRVNTIYF.

This clonotype was recorded at least ten times. The chain links TRBV4-3 to TRBJ2-3, with unresolved D. The CDR3 consists of 14 residues. CDR1 is LGHNA and CDR2 is YSLEER in the germline V gene. Trimming shortened V by 3 bases and J by 1 base, and 8 bases separated the two germline ends. DNA for the CDR3: TGCGCCAGCAGCCAGGAACGGGGCACAGATACGCAGTATTTT. Translated: CASSQERGTDTQYF.

This clonotype was found many times. V is TRBV7-9 and J is TRBJ2-4, with TRBD2 as a possible D gene (6 bases). Germline values: CDR1 SEHNR, CDR2 FQNEAQ (reference sequence). The CDR3 runs 16 residues. Trimming removed 2 bases from V and 0 bases from J, with 11 bases in between. In DNA, the CDR3 is TGTGCCAGCAGCTTACCGGCGGGACTAGCCAAAAACATTCAGTACTTC. Its protein is CASSLPAGLAKNIQYF.

This clonotype has a count of ten or more. The chain is built from TRBV4-1 and TRBJ1-2, with 8 nucleotides matching TRBD1. Germline CDR1 and CDR2: MGHRA and YSYEKL. V trimming: 0 bases; J trimming: 5 bases; junction bases outside the gene matches: 8. The CDR3 is 16 residues long. The CDR3 nucleotides are TGCGCCAGCAGCCAAGATGAGGGACAGGATCGGTATGGCTACACCTTC. It encodes CASSQDEGQDRYGYTF.

This clonotype was counted ten times or more. The chain joins TRBV27 to TRBJ1-6, with 9 bases fitting TRBD1. J gave up 7 bases and V 7 bases, and 11 bases lay outside the gene matches. The CDR3 is made up of 16 amino acids. Germline V gives CDR1 MNHEY, CDR2 SMNVEV (reference sequence). This CDR3 reads CASTPRGQGLNSPLHF. CDR3 coding DNA: TGTGCCAGCACCCCTCGAGGACAGGGGTTAAATTCACCCCTCCACTTT.

This clonotype was counted many times. The chain joins TRBV7-9 to TRBJ2-5; D gene uncertain. This CDR3 comprises 14 residues. With 5 bases removed from V and 4 bases from J, the gap between germline ends came to 14 bases. The germline V gene encodes CDR1 SEHNR and CDR2 FQNEAQ (reference sequence). CDR3 region: CASSPPGFGETQYF. CDR3 nucleotides: TGTGCCAGCAGCCCACCGGGCTTCGGAGAGACCCAGTACTTC.

The J gene is TRBJ2-4, the V gene TRBV10-3; perhaps TRBD2 as D (5 bases). Per germline, CDR1 ENHRY and CDR2 SYGVKD. V lost 6 bases to trimming and J lost 3 bases, with 9 bases between them. The CDR3 totals 13 residues. The CDR3 is CAIREANKNIQYF. The CDR3 coding sequence is TGTGCCATCAGGGAGGCCAACAAAAACATTCAGTACTTC.

This clonotype has at least ten counts. The chain links TRBV11-2 to TRBJ1-1; D gene unclear. Germline CDR1 SGHAT, CDR2 FQNNGV. The CDR3 covers 13 residues. Trimming pared 6 bases from V and 8 bases from J, leaving 16 bases between. CDR3: CASSSGSIREAFF. Written as DNA, the CDR3 is TGTGCCAGCAGTTCCGGGTCCATTAGGGAAGCTTTCTTT. Full variable domain (missing parts from reference TRBV11-2 and TRBJ1-1): EAGVAQSPRYKIIEKRQSVAFWCNPISGHATLYWYQQILGQGPKLLIQFQNNGVVDDSQLPKDRFSAERLKGVDSTLKIQPAKLEDSAVYLCASSSGSIREAFFGQGTRLTVV.

Sample share makes this clonotype medium-sized. This sequence joins TRBV6-5 and TRBJ2-1; a weak D match, TRBD2 (6 bases). Germline CDR1 and CDR2: MNHEY and SVGAGI. V lost 6 bases, J lost 5 bases, and 14 bases lay in between. The CDR3 has 14 amino acids. Written as DNA, the CDR3 is TGTGCCAGCAGCCGGACTACCAGAGACAATGAGCAGTTCTTC. This sequence encodes CASSRTTRDNEQFF.

The sample holds a few counts of this clonotype. The chain combines TRBV30 with TRBJ1-1; TRBD1 matches at 7 bases. J was trimmed by 4 bases and V by 1 base; bases with no gene match: 6. From germline, CDR1 is GTSNPN and CDR2 SVGIG (reference sequence). This CDR3 comprises 14 residues. Written as DNA, the CDR3 is TGTGCCTGGAGTGCGGTGGCAGGGGGCACTGAAGCTTTCTTT. Translated, it gives CAWSAVAGGTEAFF. Filled out from reference TRBV30 and TRBJ1-1, the complete variable domain reads SQTIHQWPATLVQPVGSPLSLECTVEGTSNPNLYWYRQAAGRGLQLLFYSVGIGQISSEVPQNLSASRPQDRQFILSSKKLLLSDSGFYLCAWSAVAGGTEAFFGQGTRLTVV.

The rearrangement links TRBV27 to TRBJ1-6; 8 bases align to TRBD1. The CDR3 sequence is 17 residues long. The V segment lost 4 bases and the J segment 7 bases; nucleotides outside the gene matches: 12. In germline, CDR1 is MNHEY, CDR2 SMNVEV (reference sequence). CDR3 protein: CASSSGTGLSGNSPLHF. CDR3 bases: TGTGCCAGCAGTTCCGGGACAGGCCTATCAGGGAATTCACCCCTCCACTTT.

In this sample, this clonotype turned up many times. V and J are TRBV7-6 and TRBJ2-7, with D unresolved. CDR1 SGHVS and CDR2 FNYEAQ come from the germline V gene. This CDR3 has 13 amino acids. Trimming cost V 5 bases and J 3 bases, with 11 bases left between them. The CDR3 is CASSHLGGYEQYF. The CDR3 DNA reads as TGTGCCAGCAGCCATCTCGGCGGCTACGAGCAGTACTTC.

This clonotype was recorded at least ten times. V usage is TRBV2 and J usage is TRBJ2-3, with TRBD2 matching over 8 bases. CDR1 is SNHLY, CDR2 FYNNEI, per germline. Trimming took 4 bases from V and 10 from J; bases not matched to a gene: 16. The CDR3 is made up of 16 amino acids. The CDR3 reads CASSGTAGDAGRPQYF. In DNA, the CDR3 is TGTGCCAGCAGTGGGACAGCGGGGGACGCCGGGAGGCCGCAGTATTTT. The full variable domain, its missing parts supplied by reference TRBV2 and TRBJ2-3, is EPEVTQTPSHQVTQMGQEVILRCVPISNHLYFYWYRQILGQKVEFLVSFYNNEISEKSEIFDDQFSVERPDGSNFTLKIRSTKLEDSAMYFCASSGTAGDAGRPQYFGPGTRLTVL.

This clonotype came up many times. The chain links TRBV20-1 to TRBJ2-3, with 8 positions matching TRBD2. Germline CDR1 is DFQATT and CDR2 is SNEGSKA (reference sequence). The CDR3 consists of 14 residues. With 5 bases clipped from V and 0 bases from J, the junction kept 4 bases outside the gene matches. The CDR3 bases are TGCAGTGCTTCCCGGGGGGGGAGCACAGATACGCAGTATTTT. Translating gives CSASRGGSTDTQYF.

This clonotype has ten or more counts. This chain uses TRBV7-2 with TRBJ2-7; D might be TRBD1 or TRBD2, each matching 5 bases. V was trimmed by 2 bases and J by 2 bases, leaving 22 bases between them. Germline V gene lookup returns CDR1 SGHTA and CDR2 FQGNSA. The length of the CDR3 is 18 residues. In DNA form, the CDR3 reads TGTGCCAGCAGCTTAAGCAAGTCCCTGCGAGGGGCAACCTACGAGCAGTACTTC. Its translation: CASSLSKSLRGATYEQYF.

This clonotype was seen repeatedly, ten times or more. The rearrangement uses TRBV29-1 and TRBJ2-5, with 9 bases identical to TRBD1. Germline trimming cut 6 bases from V and 2 bases from J; bases unmatched to any gene: 7. Per the germline V gene, CDR1 is SQVTM and CDR2 is ANQGSEA. The CDR3 runs 14 residues. In nucleotides, the CDR3 is TGCAGCGTGCGTGGGACAGGGCTGCAAGAGACCCAGTACTTC. Amino acid sequence: CSVRGTGLQETQYF.

This clonotype was counted between two and nine times. The V call is TRBV12-3 or TRBV12-4, the J call TRBJ2-5; TRBD2 is a possible D gene (6 bases). The CDR3 totals 13 residues. V lost 4 bases to trimming and J lost 1 base, with 7 bases between them. DNA of the CDR3: TGTGCCAGCAGTTCCGGGGGCCAAGAGACCCAGTACTTC. Translation gives CASSSGGQETQYF.

This clonotype was seen repeatedly, ten times or more. The V gene is TRBV6-5, the J gene TRBJ2-2, with 9 bases aligning to TRBD2. Looked up from germline, CDR1 is MNHEY and CDR2 is SVGAGI. V shed 2 bases, J shed 4 bases, and the junction held 2 bases outside the gene matches. The CDR3 contains 15 residues. CDR3 region: CASSYGAGGTGELFF. CDR3 coding DNA: TGTGCCAGCAGTTACGGAGCGGGAGGCACCGGGGAGCTGTTTTTT.

In its sample, this clonotype was seen many times. The chain links TRBV27 to TRBJ2-7; perhaps D is TRBD1 or TRBD2 (6 bases each). V gave up 3 bases and J gave up 3 bases, with 9 bases separating them. The CDR3 is 13 amino acids. Germline CDR1 MNHEY, CDR2 SMNVEV (reference sequence). The DNA for the CDR3 is TGTGCCAGCAGTTTGCGGGACAACTACGAGCAGTACTTC. Amino acid sequence: CASSLRDNYEQYF.